The 28 T cell receptor beta chains in this list originate from one sample, sequenced in a study of T cell responses to AZD1222 COVID-19 vaccine. The assay was immunoSEQ multiplex PCR, and TCRdb's table has in-frame clones only and misses some. The sample lists about 160,000 clones, approximately 90% occurring once. The source was peripheral blood, collected on day 0 of AZD1222 vaccination. Receptor source: an adult in good health.

This chain uses TRBV19 with TRBJ1-5; 7 bases map to TRBD1. Germline-derived CDR1 and CDR2 are LNHDA and SQIVND (reference sequence). This CDR3 has 15 amino acids. With V trimmed by 4 bases and J by 0 bases, 3 bases remained unmatched. CDR3 in DNA: TGTGCCAGTAGTACAGGACAGGTTAGCAATCAGCCCCAGCATTTT. As protein: CASSTGQVSNQPQHF.

The chain is built from TRBV3-1 (or the pseudogene TRBV3-2) and TRBJ2-1; D is perhaps TRBD1 (8 bases). The CDR3 runs 16 residues. The germline V gene has CDR1 LGHDT and CDR2 YNNKEL (reference sequence). The V end was cut by 1 base, the J end by 6 bases, with 16 bases between. The CDR3 DNA reads as TGTGCCAGCAGCCAAGTCATAACAGGGGGGGGCAATGAGCAGTTCTTC. It specifies CASSQVITGGGNEQFF.

This clone was recorded only once. The chain employs TRBV19 and TRBJ2-5; D is possibly TRBD1 (6 bases). Germline assignment: CDR1 LNHDA and CDR2 SQIVND (reference sequence). CDR3 length: 12 amino acids. V was clipped by 11 bases and J by 5 bases, with 15 bases between them. The CDR3 loop is CAGQRDNETQYF. The CDR3 DNA sequence: TGTGCCGGCCAAAGGGACAACGAGACCCAGTACTTC.

The chain carries TRBV6-1 and TRBJ2-5; 8 nucleotides align to TRBD2. V lost 1 base, J lost 4 bases, and 8 bases stayed unmatched. Looked up from germline, CDR1 is MNHNS and CDR2 is SASEGT. This CDR3 is 16 amino acids long. The CDR3 loop reads CASSEEVQAGGETQYF. The DNA of the CDR3 is TGTGCCAGCAGTGAAGAAGTACAGGCGGGAGGAGAGACCCAGTACTTC.

J is TRBJ2-1 and V is TRBV24-1; 13 bases agree with TRBD2. CDR3 size: 16 residues. CDR1 is KGHDR, CDR2 SFDVKD, per germline. Trimming cost V 4 bases and J 8 bases; bases outside gene matches: 7. The CDR3 DNA is TGTGCCACCAGTGACTCACTAGCGGGGGGGCCGGATGAGCAGTTCTTC. It translates to CATSDSLAGGPDEQFF.

The V gene is TRBV5-4, the J gene TRBJ2-7, with 7 bases identical to TRBD2. CDR3 size: 17 residues. V lost 4 bases, J lost 0 bases, and 13 bases stayed unmatched. Germline V gene data show CDR1 as SGHNT and CDR2 as YYREEE (reference sequence). The CDR3 region is CASSLESMGGSSYEQYF. CDR3 bases: TGTGCCAGCAGCCTTGAGAGCATGGGGGGGAGCTCCTACGAGCAGTACTTC.

This chain uses TRBV4-2 with TRBJ1-5; D is uncertain. This CDR3 comprises 15 residues. CDR1 and CDR2 from the germline V gene are LGHNA and YNFKEQ. The V gene lost 0 bases and the J gene lost 2 bases, with 8 bases spanning the gap. The CDR3 protein is CASSQDSAGNQPQHF. DNA of the CDR3: TGTGCCAGCAGCCAAGATAGCGCAGGCAATCAGCCCCAGCATTTT.

The V and J genes are TRBV12-3 or TRBV12-4 and TRBJ1-2; D might be TRBD1 (5 bases). The length of the CDR3 is 13 residues. V lost 5 bases and J lost 0, with 7 bases in between. The CDR3 loop reads CASSATANYGYTF. The DNA for the CDR3 is TGTGCCAGCAGTGCGACAGCTAACTATGGCTACACCTTC.

The chain combines TRBV5-1 with TRBJ2-7, with D possibly being TRBD1 (6 bases). Trimming took 4 bases from V and 3 from J, leaving 11 bases between them. Germline assignment: CDR1 SGHRS and CDR2 YFSETQ. The CDR3 contains 13 residues. The CDR3 DNA follows: TGCGCCAGCAGCGATGACAGGCGCTACGAGCAGTACTTC. Amino acids: CASSDDRRYEQYF.

The V and J genes are TRBV20-1 and TRBJ2-5, with TRBD2 matching over 8 bases. The CDR3 is made up of 11 amino acids. Germline V lookup: CDR1 DFQATT, CDR2 SNEGSKA (reference sequence). With V trimmed by 2 bases and J by 9 bases, 2 bases remained unmatched. The CDR3 DNA is TGCAGTGCTAGACTTAGCGGGGCCCAGTACTTC. It specifies CSARLSGAQYF.

The chain links TRBV24-1 to TRBJ1-2; weak D call: TRBD1 (6 bases). The germline CDR1 and CDR2 sequences are KGHDR and SFDVKD. V dropped 2 bases and J dropped 4 bases, with 16 bases sitting between them. The CDR3 totals 16 residues. The CDR3 loop reads CATSDSHPGEGYGYTF. CDR3 bases: TGTGCCACCAGTGATTCCCATCCAGGGGAAGGCTATGGCTACACCTTC.

The chain has TRBV9 and TRBJ2-1, with 9 bases matching TRBD2. The germline V gene encodes CDR1 SGDLS and CDR2 YYNGEE. After removal of 4 bases from V and 0 bases from J, the junction contained 5 bases not matched to a gene. CDR3 size: 16 residues. The CDR3 protein is CASSSGGTPSYNEQFF. CDR3 DNA sequence: TGTGCCAGCAGCAGCGGGGGGACCCCCTCCTACAATGAGCAGTTCTTC.

The chain joins TRBV28 to TRBJ2-7; possibly TRBD1 for D (6 bases). CDR1 and CDR2 (germline): MDHEN, SYDVKM. V lost 6 bases to trimming and J lost 6 bases, with 12 bases between them. This CDR3 region has 12 residues. CDR3 sequence (DNA): TGTGCCAGCAGACGAACAGGGTTCGAGCAGTACTTC. This encodes CASRRTGFEQYF.

The chain joins TRBV6-1 to TRBJ2-3; 11 positions match TRBD2. V was pared by 2 bases and J by 2 bases, with 3 bases of the junction left unmatched. Germline lookup yields CDR1 MNHNS and CDR2 SASEGT. The CDR3 extends over 16 amino acids. The CDR3 region is CASSERLAGFTDTQYF. In nucleotides, the CDR3 is TGTGCCAGCAGTGAACGACTAGCGGGGTTCACAGATACGCAGTATTTT.

The chain has TRBV6-2 or TRBV6-3 and TRBJ2-2; a weak D match, TRBD2 (6 bases). There are 16 residues in the CDR3. Looked up from germline, CDR1 is MNHEY and CDR2 is SVGEGT. The V end lost 5 bases, the J end lost 2 bases, and 15 bases lay between the germline ends. The chain's CDR3 is CASSQPELANTGELFF. CDR3 coding DNA: TGTGCCAGCAGTCAACCGGAACTAGCAAACACCGGGGAGCTGTTTTTT.

The V call is TRBV6-5, the J call TRBJ2-5; possible D gene TRBD1, 5 bases. Trimming removed 8 bases at V and 5 bases at J, with 12 bases between. The CDR3 has 12 residues. The germline CDR1 and CDR2 sequences are MNHEY and SVGAGI. CDR3 DNA sequence: TGTGCCAGCTCGGACATTACGGAGACCCAGTACTTC. Encoded protein: CASSDITETQYF.

This clone was detected only once. V usage is TRBV2 and J usage is TRBJ1-5, with TRBD1 matching over 8 bases. The CDR3 has 16 residues. After removal of 6 bases from V and 5 bases from J, the junction contained 12 bases not matched to a gene. Germline V gene sequence: CDR1 SNHLY, CDR2 FYNNEI. The CDR3 reads CASRGTGTLFDQPQHF. The CDR3 DNA sequence: TGTGCCAGCAGGGGGACAGGTACCCTTTTCGATCAGCCCCAGCATTTT. Supplemented by reference TRBV2 and TRBJ1-5, the full variable domain reads EPEVTQTPSHQVTQMGQEVILRCVPISNHLYFYWYRQILGQKVEFLVSFYNNEISEKSEIFDDQFSVERPDGSNFTLKIRSTKLEDSAMYFCASRGTGTLFDQPQHFGDGTRLSIL.

V usage is TRBV14 and J usage is TRBJ2-7, with D uncertain. The CDR3 covers 13 residues. V was shortened by 0 bases and J by 4 bases, with 7 bases between the two germline ends. Germline V gives CDR1 SGHDN, CDR2 FVKESK. The CDR3 reads CASSQEWGYEQYF. The CDR3 DNA sequence: TGTGCCAGCAGCCAAGAGTGGGGTTACGAGCAGTACTTC.

The chain links TRBV7-2 to TRBJ1-2; D uncertain. Germline V lookup: CDR1 SGHTA, CDR2 FQGNSA. Trimming removed 5 bases from V and 2 bases from J, with 18 bases in between. The CDR3 sequence is 16 residues long. The CDR3 DNA sequence: TGTGCCAGCAGCCTAGGCCTCTTGAGGAGGAACTATGGCTACACCTTC. Protein: CASSLGLLRRNYGYTF.

The gene calls are TRBV5-1 and TRBJ2-1; D is unclear. The V and J ends lost 4 bases and 1 base respectively, with 15 bases between them. Germline values: CDR1 SGHRS, CDR2 YFSETQ. This CDR3 is built from 16 residues. The CDR3 DNA reads as TGCGCCAGCAGCGAGGACCCCGTAGGGTCCTACAATGAGCAGTTCTTC. It translates to CASSEDPVGSYNEQFF.

The chain is built from TRBV27 and TRBJ2-1, with 9 bases that match TRBD1. Per the germline V gene, CDR1 is MNHEY and CDR2 is SMNVEV (reference sequence). The CDR3 spans 15 residues. After removal of 5 bases from V and 5 bases from J, the junction contained 7 bases not matched to a gene. The CDR3 loop is CASSRPGQGDNEQFF. The CDR3 DNA reads as TGTGCCAGCAGTAGACCGGGACAGGGAGACAATGAGCAGTTCTTC.

This chain uses TRBV7-6 with TRBJ2-3, with 11 bases that match TRBD2. Trimming cost V 0 bases and J 1 base; bases outside gene matches: 3. The CDR3 contains 17 residues. Germline loops: CDR1 SGHVS, CDR2 FNYEAQ. The CDR3 sequence is CASSLAATSGGTDTQYF. CDR3 nucleotides: TGTGCCAGCAGCTTAGCGGCGACTAGCGGGGGCACAGATACGCAGTATTTT.

This clone was detected only once. This chain uses TRBV19 with TRBJ1-1; D is uncertain. The CDR3 has 17 amino acids. The germline gives CDR1 LNHDA, CDR2 SQIVND (reference sequence). Deletions cut 6 bases from V and 0 bases from J, with 20 bases between. The CDR3 reads CASSRRSQEALNTEAFF. The CDR3 region has the DNA TGTGCCAGTAGCCGAAGGTCCCAGGAGGCGTTGAACACTGAAGCTTTCTTT.

The V call is TRBV4-1, the J call TRBJ1-1; tentative D call: TRBD1 (5 bases). This CDR3 contains 18 residues. CDR1 is MGHRA and CDR2 is YSYEKL in the germline V gene. V lost 0 bases and J 0 bases, leaving 17 bases between the germline ends. CDR3 DNA: TGCGCCAGCAGCCAAGATCGGGAGACAGACCTCGTGAACACTGAAGCTTTCTTT. Translation: CASSQDRETDLVNTEAFF.

The rearrangement uses TRBV10-1 and TRBJ2-4, with TRBD1 matching 8 bases. CDR1 is WNHNN, CDR2 SYGVQD, per germline (reference sequence). The J segment lost 0 bases and the V segment lost 3 bases, leaving 7 bases of the junction unmatched. CDR3 length: 17 amino acids. In DNA form, the CDR3 reads TGCGCCAGCAGTGACCAGGGGGCACGTCTAGCCAAAAACATTCAGTACTTC. This translates into CASSDQGARLAKNIQYF.

This chain joins TRBV24-1 and TRBJ2-2, with TRBD1 matching 7 bases. Germline V gene sequence: CDR1 KGHDR, CDR2 SFDVKD. With V trimmed by 5 bases and J by 1 base, 3 bases remained unmatched. This CDR3 has 15 amino acids. Here the CDR3 reads CATSARDRNTGELFF. DNA for the CDR3: TGTGCCACCAGTGCCCGGGACAGGAACACCGGGGAGCTGTTTTTT.

This rearrangement joins TRBV23-1 to TRBJ2-7; possible D gene TRBD1, 7 bases. TRBV23-1 is filed as an ORF, its function uncertain. Between the trimmed V and J ends, which lost 4 bases and 5 bases, there was a span of 24 bases. This CDR3 is built from 17 residues. The CDR3 reads CASSLLRSARGANEQYV. Written as DNA, the CDR3 is TGCGCCAGCAGTCTATTAAGATCAGCCAGGGGGGCCAACGAGCAGTACGTC.

The chain combines TRBV19 with TRBJ1-5; TRBD1 matches at 9 bases. V gave up 4 bases and J gave up 4 bases; unmatched junction bases: 5. The CDR3 length is 15 residues. CDR1 is LNHDA and CDR2 is SQIVND in the germline V gene (reference sequence). The DNA for the CDR3 is TGTGCCAGTAGTACTGGACAGGGGAGTAATCAGCCCCAGCATTTT. It translates to CASSTGQGSNQPQHF.